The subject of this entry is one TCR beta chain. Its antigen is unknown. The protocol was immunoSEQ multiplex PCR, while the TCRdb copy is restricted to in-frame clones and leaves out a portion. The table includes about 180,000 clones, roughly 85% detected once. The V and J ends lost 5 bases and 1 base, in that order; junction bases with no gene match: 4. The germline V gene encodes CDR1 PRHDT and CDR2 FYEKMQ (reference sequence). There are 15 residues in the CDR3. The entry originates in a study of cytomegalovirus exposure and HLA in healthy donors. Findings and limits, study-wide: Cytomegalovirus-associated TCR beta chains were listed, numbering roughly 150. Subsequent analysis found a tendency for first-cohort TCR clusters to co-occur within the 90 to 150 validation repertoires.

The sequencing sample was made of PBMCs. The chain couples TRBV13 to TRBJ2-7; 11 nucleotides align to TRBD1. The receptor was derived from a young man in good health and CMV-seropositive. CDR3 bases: TGTGCCAGCAGCCCCGGGACAGGGGGTTCCTACGAGCAGTACTTC. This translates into CASSPGTGGSYEQYF.